The 32 T cell receptor beta chains below come from one sample, sequenced in a study of cytomegalovirus exposure and HLA in healthy donors. The PCR was carried out with 60 Vbeta primers and 13 Jbeta primers. Only in-frame clones appear in the TCRdb table, and some are missing; sequencing was by immunoSEQ multiplex PCR. This table holds about 150,000 clones, 75% to 80% found once. Sample: PBMCs. These receptors all stem from a woman younger than 45 in good health and CMV-seronegative.

CDR3 DNA: TGTGCCAGCTCCCCCGGGGGGCAAGAAGCTTTCTTT. This codes for CASSPGGQEAFF. This chain joins TRBV19 and TRBJ1-1, with D perhaps TRBD1 (6 bases). Germline V gene lookup returns CDR1 LNHDA and CDR2 SQIVND (reference sequence). This CDR3 has 12 residues. V was cut by 9 bases and J by 8 bases, with 16 bases left in between.

The chain uses TRBV6-6 and TRBJ1-3; TRBD1 agrees at 9 bases. V lost 0 bases and J lost 2; bases outside the gene matches: 2. Germline lookup yields CDR1 MNHNY and CDR2 SVGAGI (reference sequence). The length of the CDR3 is 16 residues. This CDR3 is CASSYSRTGAGNTIYF. The CDR3 region has the DNA TGTGCCAGCAGTTACTCGAGGACAGGGGCTGGAAACACCATATATTTT.

The chain carries TRBV5-4 and TRBJ1-6, with TRBD1 matching 9 bases. After removal of 5 bases from V and 6 bases from J, the junction contained 6 bases not matched to a gene. This CDR3 is 15 amino acids long. In germline, CDR1 is SGHNT, CDR2 YYREEE (reference sequence). In nucleotides, the CDR3 is TGTGCCAGCAGACCTGACAGGGGGGTTAATTCACCCCTCCACTTT. Protein sequence: CASRPDRGVNSPLHF.

A note on this clone: A junction end diverges from the germline sequence, so it may reflect a read error. The chain carries TRBV19 and TRBJ1-5, with a tentative D call TRBD1 (6 bases). Germline loops: CDR1 LNHDA, CDR2 SQIVND (reference sequence). The CDR3 contains 12 residues. CDR3 DNA: TGCGGAACAGGGTCGATCAATCAGCCCCAGCATTTT. Its translation is CGTGSINQPQHF.

This chain connects TRBV18 to TRBJ2-7; 9 positions match TRBD1. Germline trimming cut 4 bases from V and 2 bases from J; bases unmatched to any gene: 3. CDR1 is KGHSH and CDR2 is LQKENI in the germline V gene. CDR3 size: 14 residues. The CDR3 reads CASSRDRAAYEQYF. CDR3 sequence (DNA): TGTGCCAGCTCACGGGACAGGGCTGCCTACGAGCAGTACTTC.

This clone has only one observation. The CDR3 nucleotides read TGTGCCAGCCACAGGGGCTCAATAACCTACGAGCAGTACTTC. Its protein is CASHRGSITYEQYF. This chain uses TRBV6-1 with TRBJ2-7; 7 bases fit TRBD1. The V and J ends lost 8 bases and 2 bases, in that order; junction bases with no gene match: 9. Looked up from germline, CDR1 is MNHNS and CDR2 is SASEGT. This CDR3 has 14 amino acids.

This clone came up once. The V call is TRBV5-1, the J call TRBJ2-5; the D is unclear. The length of the CDR3 is 12 residues. V was pared by 4 bases and J by 5 bases, with 9 bases between. Looked up from germline, CDR1 is SGHRS and CDR2 is YFSETQ. This CDR3 is CASSVDRETQYF. CDR3 sequence (DNA): TGCGCCAGCAGCGTGGATCGGGAGACCCAGTACTTC.

V gene TRBV1 combines with J gene TRBJ2-7; the table assigns TRBD2, which was not confirmed against the DNA. TRBV1 is a known pseudogene. CDR3 length equals 18 residues. CDR3 DNA sequence: TGCACCAGCAGCCAAGATAACCTAGCGGGGGGCATTACCTACGAGCAGTACTTC. Protein sequence: CTSSQDNLAGGITYEQYF.

The chain has TRBV11-3 and TRBJ2-3; TRBD1 is a possible D gene (6 bases). Trimming took 2 bases from V and 2 from J, leaving 8 bases between them. Germline CDR1 is SGHNT and CDR2 is YENEEA. The CDR3 length is 14 residues. DNA of the CDR3: TGTGCCAGCAGCTTACAGGGGCCCACAGATACGCAGTATTTT. Amino acids: CASSLQGPTDTQYF. The variable domain in full, completed from reference TRBV11-3 and TRBJ2-3, reads EAGVVQSPRYKIIEKKQPVAFWCNPISGHNTLYWYLQNLGQGPELLIRYENEEAVDDSQLPKDRFSAERLKGVDSTLKIQPAELGDSAVYLCASSLQGPTDTQYFGPGTRLTVL.

V and J are TRBV29-1 and TRBJ1-2; D possibly corresponds to TRBD1 (5 bases). This CDR3 has 13 residues. Germline V gene data show CDR1 as SQVTM and CDR2 as ANQGSEA. Deletions cut 4 bases from V and 6 bases from J, with 15 bases between. The CDR3 DNA follows: TGCAGCGTTGGGGGGGGAGCGGGCGATGGCTACACCTTC. Translation: CSVGGGAGDGYTF.

The chain employs TRBV4-3 and TRBJ1-2; D perhaps matches TRBD1 (6 bases). V dropped 4 bases and J dropped 4 bases, with 10 bases sitting between them. Germline V gene sequence: CDR1 LGHNA, CDR2 YSLEER. The CDR3 runs 13 residues. Written as DNA, the CDR3 is TGCGCCAGCAGCCCGCGGACAGCCTATGGCTACACCTTC. As protein: CASSPRTAYGYTF.

The chain has TRBV5-4 and TRBJ2-7; the D gene is possibly TRBD2 (5 bases). The V and J ends lost 5 bases and 2 bases respectively, with 14 bases between them. There are 14 residues in the CDR3. The germline V gene has CDR1 SGHNT and CDR2 YYREEE (reference sequence). The CDR3 DNA is TGTGCCAGCAGTCCCGGGGTGGAGACCTACGAGCAGTACTTC. This gives the protein CASSPGVETYEQYF.

Details on this clone: One end of the junction is discordant with germline, which a read error may explain. This sequence joins TRBV7-7 and TRBJ1-1; D is ambiguous. The CDR3 loop spans 13 amino acids. The germline gives CDR1 SSHAT, CDR2 FNYEAQ (reference sequence). CDR3 sequence reads: CASSVNLNTEAFF. CDR3 nucleotides: TGTGCTAGCAGTGTAAATCTGAACACTGAAGCTTTCTTT.

This chain uses TRBV2 with TRBJ1-3, with D possibly being TRBD1 (5 bases). CDR1 is SNHLY, CDR2 FYNNEI, per germline. The CDR3 is 14 amino acids. V was cut by 8 bases and J by 4 bases, with 15 bases left in between. The CDR3, as DNA: TGTGCCAGCCAAGAAGGGGTTACCGGAAACACCATATATTTT. As protein: CASQEGVTGNTIYF.

The chain joins TRBV5-6 to TRBJ1-5; 7 bases map to TRBD1. The junction had 12 bases not matched to a gene; V was cut back by 3 bases and J by 3 bases. The CDR3 spans 17 residues. Germline CDR1 is SGHDT and CDR2 is YYEEEE. CDR3 protein: CASSSSGDRPNNQPQHF. The CDR3 DNA follows: TGTGCCAGCAGCTCCTCGGGGGACAGACCGAACAATCAGCCCCAGCATTTT.

This chain links TRBV4-1 with TRBJ1-5, with 9 positions matching TRBD1. Germline lookup yields CDR1 MGHRA and CDR2 YSYEKL. The CDR3 length is 17 residues. Germline trimming cut 0 bases from V and 5 bases from J; bases unmatched to any gene: 8. CDR3 sequence: CASSQDRGQGRHQPQHF. For the CDR3, the DNA is TGCGCCAGCAGCCAAGATCGCGGACAGGGGAGGCATCAGCCCCAGCATTTT.

The table lists this clone with a few counts. This chain joins TRBV7-2 and TRBJ1-1; TRBD1 matches at 8 bases. Trimming cost V 5 bases and J 2 bases; bases outside gene matches: 10. Germline CDR1 is SGHTA and CDR2 is FQGNSA. CDR3 length: 16 amino acids. CDR3 sequence reads: CASSLSPRGRNTEAFF. The CDR3 nucleotides read TGTGCCAGCAGCCTATCACCCAGGGGGCGTAACACTGAAGCTTTCTTT.

The sample holds one count of this clone. The chain is built from TRBV7-3 and TRBJ2-3; unclear D gene. The CDR3 contains 14 residues. V was trimmed by 2 bases and J by 0 bases, leaving 6 bases between them. From germline, CDR1 is SGHTA and CDR2 FQGTGA. In nucleotides, the CDR3 is TGTGCCAGCAGCTTACAGGCTAGCACAGATACGCAGTATTTT. Protein: CASSLQASTDTQYF.

The chain joins TRBV29-1 to TRBJ1-5, with D uncertain. Trimming removed 7 bases from V and 6 bases from J, with 16 bases in between. Per germline, CDR1 SQVTM and CDR2 ANQGSEA. The CDR3 totals 13 residues. CDR3: CSAGEGFSQPQHF. In DNA, the CDR3 is TGCAGCGCCGGAGAGGGCTTTAGTCAGCCCCAGCATTTT.

J is TRBJ1-5 and V is TRBV2, with unresolved D. CDR1 and CDR2 (germline): SNHLY, FYNNEI. V lost 5 bases and J 1 base, leaving 6 bases between the germline ends. The CDR3 has 13 amino acids. CDR3 coding DNA: TGTGCCAGCAGTAATAGAAGCAATCAGCCCCAGCATTTT. It specifies CASSNRSNQPQHF.

The chain has TRBV27 and TRBJ1-2, with D hard to call. The CDR3 loop spans 12 amino acids. V lost 3 bases and J lost 6, with 8 bases in between. Per the germline V gene, CDR1 is MNHEY and CDR2 is SMNVEV (reference sequence). The CDR3 coding sequence is TGTGCCAGCAGTTTGCCAGGCGATGGCTACACCTTC. Protein product: CASSLPGDGYTF.

The chain combines TRBV18 with TRBJ2-7; 10 bases align to TRBD2. The CDR3 is 16 amino acids. With 2 bases clipped from V and 4 bases from J, the junction kept 8 bases outside the gene matches. In germline, CDR1 is KGHSH, CDR2 LQKENI. The CDR3: CASSPIQSGGAYEQYF. As DNA, the CDR3 is TGTGCCAGCTCACCAATACAAAGCGGGGGGGCTTACGAGCAGTACTTC.

The genes are TRBV10-2 and TRBJ1-1; the D is unclear. This CDR3 comprises 13 residues. Trimming removed 4 bases from V and 0 bases from J, with 6 bases in between. The germline CDR1 and CDR2 sequences are WSHSY and SAAADI. The CDR3 DNA reads as TGCGCCAGCAGTGTCCAGTTGAACACTGAAGCTTTCTTT. Translation: CASSVQLNTEAFF.

V is TRBV10-2 and J is TRBJ2-7; TRBD2 matches 8 bases. Germline values: CDR1 WSHSY, CDR2 SAAADI. This CDR3 has 15 amino acids. The V and J ends lost 2 bases and 4 bases, in that order; junction bases with no gene match: 7. The CDR3 here is CASSENQRGFYEQYF. Here the CDR3 DNA reads TGCGCCAGCAGTGAGAACCAGCGGGGGTTTTACGAGCAGTACTTC.

The chain employs TRBV7-2 and TRBJ2-1; 8 bases are shared with TRBD2. This CDR3 is built from 14 residues. The V gene end was trimmed by 7 bases and the J gene end by 5 bases; junction bases not matched to a gene: 7. Germline V lookup: CDR1 SGHTA, CDR2 FQGNSA. CDR3 in DNA: TGTGCCAGCAACCGACTAGCGTGGGACAATGAGCAGTTCTTC. It translates to CASNRLAWDNEQFF.

The genes are TRBV19 and TRBJ2-2, with 8 bases fitting TRBD2. Germline CDR1 and CDR2: LNHDA and SQIVND (reference sequence). The CDR3 runs 16 residues. V trimming: 1 base; J trimming: 6 bases; junction bases outside the gene matches: 7. The CDR3 loop is CASSIAGGGPPGELFF. The CDR3, as DNA: TGTGCCAGTAGTATAGCCGGGGGGGGTCCCCCCGGGGAGCTGTTTTTT.

V usage is TRBV5-1 and J usage is TRBJ1-4; a possible D gene is TRBD1 (5 bases). Germline V lookup: CDR1 SGHRS, CDR2 YFSETQ. The CDR3 totals 14 residues. V lost 3 bases, J lost 8 bases, and 14 bases lay in between. In nucleotides, the CDR3 is TGCGCCAGCAGCTCCGGGAGAGGGGTGGAAAAACTGTTTTTT. Residues: CASSSGRGVEKLFF.

The chain carries TRBV6-1 and TRBJ2-7; 9 bases are shared with TRBD2. The CDR3 is 15 amino acids. Germline trimming cut 4 bases from V and 1 base from J; bases unmatched to any gene: 5. Germline CDR1 and CDR2: MNHNS and SASEGT. CDR3 nucleotides: TGTGCCAGCAGTGGGGCTAGCGGGGCTTCCTACGAGCAGTACTTC. It specifies CASSGASGASYEQYF.

Only a few counts were recorded for this clone. The chain carries TRBV5-1 and TRBJ2-7; 7 bases fit TRBD2. This CDR3 region has 12 residues. From germline, CDR1 is SGHRS and CDR2 YFSETQ. Germline trimming cut 3 bases from V and 3 bases from J; bases unmatched to any gene: 0. CDR3 nucleotides: TGCGCCAGCAGCTGGGGGGGCTACGAGCAGTACTTC. The encoded protein is CASSWGGYEQYF.

In nucleotides, the CDR3 is TGTGCCAGTAGTAGGGTCCAGGCTGGAAACACCATATATTTT. It specifies CASSRVQAGNTIYF. The chain links TRBV19 to TRBJ1-3; D unresolved. There are 14 residues in the CDR3. Germline lookup yields CDR1 LNHDA and CDR2 SQIVND (reference sequence). With 4 bases removed from V and 2 bases from J, the gap between germline ends came to 9 bases.

This clone was observed once. The chain has TRBV7-9 and TRBJ2-7; 7 nucleotides agree with TRBD1. Germline CDR1 and CDR2: SEHNR and FQNEAQ (reference sequence). The CDR3 consists of 14 residues. The V and J ends lost 5 bases and 3 bases, in that order; junction bases with no gene match: 7. The CDR3 coding sequence is TGTGCCAGCAGCCCCGGTCAGGGGGACTACGAGCAGTACTTC. Translated: CASSPGQGDYEQYF.

This sequence joins TRBV4-2 and TRBJ1-2; 11 bases align to TRBD1. Germline V gene data show CDR1 as LGHNA and CDR2 as YNFKEQ. This CDR3 has 16 amino acids. With V trimmed by 0 bases and J by 5 bases, 5 bases remained unmatched. CDR3 in amino acids: CASSQELGQGAYGYTF. CDR3 DNA: TGTGCCAGCAGCCAAGAGCTAGGACAGGGGGCGTATGGCTACACCTTC.